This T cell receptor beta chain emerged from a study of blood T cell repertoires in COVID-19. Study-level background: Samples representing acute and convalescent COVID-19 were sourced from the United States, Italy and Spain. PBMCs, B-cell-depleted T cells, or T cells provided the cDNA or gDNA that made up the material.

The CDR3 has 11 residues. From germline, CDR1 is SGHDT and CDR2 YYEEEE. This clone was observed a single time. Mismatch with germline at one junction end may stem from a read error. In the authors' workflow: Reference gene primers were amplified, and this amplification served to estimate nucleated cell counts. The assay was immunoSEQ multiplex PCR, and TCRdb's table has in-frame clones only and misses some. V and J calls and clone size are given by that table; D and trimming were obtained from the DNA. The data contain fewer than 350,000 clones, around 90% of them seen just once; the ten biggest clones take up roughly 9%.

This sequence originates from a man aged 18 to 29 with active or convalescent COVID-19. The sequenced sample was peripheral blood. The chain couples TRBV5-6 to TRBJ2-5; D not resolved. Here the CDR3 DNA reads TGTGCCAGCAGCTTGGCACAGAGCTTCCACTTC. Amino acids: CASSLAQSFHF.